The next 26 T cell receptor beta chains were all read from a single sample in a study of OX40 agonist ivuxolimab in advanced cancers. Library preparation used the immunoSEQ multiplex PCR assay. TCRdb mirrors the immuneACCESS table, restricted to in-frame sequences. Some clones are absent from its copies; in checked studies, under half trace to an unresolved V gene, and the reason for the others is unknown. Across this sample there are 70,000 to 95,000 clones, with over 75% seen only once. About 4% of the sample is held by the ten biggest clonotypes. The specimen was CD4+ or CD8+ T cells sorted from blood, collected in a trial of the OX40 agonist ivuxolimab. These receptors were collected from an adult with an advanced solid tumor such as melanoma, head and neck, liver or kidney cancer.

This chain connects TRBV7-3 to TRBJ2-1; 14 bases line up with TRBD2. J lost 8 bases, V lost 2 bases, and 17 bases had no gene match. Germline V CDR1 and CDR2: SGHTA, FQGTGA. This CDR3 contains 20 residues. DNA for the CDR3: TGTGCCAGCAGCTTACCCCCCGCGGGACTAGCGGGAGAGGGGCAAGATGAGCAGTTCTTC. Amino acid sequence: CASSLPPAGLAGEGQDEQFF.

The chain carries TRBV18 and TRBJ2-7, with 10 nucleotides matching TRBD1. From germline, CDR1 is KGHSH and CDR2 LQKENI. The J segment lost 4 bases and the V segment lost 4 bases, leaving 7 bases of the junction unmatched. This CDR3 contains 15 residues. The CDR3 reads CASSRSTGGKYEQYF. The CDR3 DNA reads TGTGCCAGCTCACGCTCGACAGGGGGCAAATACGAGCAGTACTTC.

This clone was observed once. V gene TRBV9 combines with J gene TRBJ1-2, with 7 bases that match TRBD1. The CDR3 is 14 amino acids. Unmatched junction bases numbered 4, after V lost 0 bases and J lost 5 bases. Germline V gene sequence: CDR1 SGDLS, CDR2 YYNGEE. CDR3 protein: CASSVAQTGYGYTF. The CDR3 DNA reads TGTGCCAGCAGCGTAGCTCAGACAGGGTATGGCTACACCTTC.

V gene TRBV6-6 combines with J gene TRBJ1-3; D remains ambiguous. V gave up 8 bases and J gave up 2 bases, with 13 bases separating them. From germline, CDR1 is MNHNY and CDR2 SVGAGI (reference sequence). This CDR3 contains 14 residues. CDR3 residues: CASQRQNPGNTIYF. Written as DNA, the CDR3 is TGTGCCAGCCAGCGGCAGAACCCTGGAAACACCATATATTTT.

This clone was counted once. The V gene is TRBV5-1, the J gene TRBJ1-6; TRBD1 matches 7 bases. Germline V gene data show CDR1 as SGHRS and CDR2 as YFSETQ. The CDR3 extends over 14 amino acids. J lost 6 bases, V lost 4 bases, and 4 bases had no gene match. The CDR3 DNA reads as TGCGCCAGCAGCCCGGGACAGCCTAATTCACCCCTCCACTTT. Amino acid sequence: CASSPGQPNSPLHF.

The J gene is TRBJ2-1, the V gene TRBV6-6; D unresolved. This CDR3 has 10 residues. Per germline, CDR1 MNHNY and CDR2 SVGAGI (reference sequence). Trimming pared 2 bases from V and 9 bases from J, leaving 2 bases between. CDR3: CASSYPEQFF. DNA for the CDR3: TGTGCCAGCAGTTACCCTGAGCAGTTCTTC.

The chain is built from TRBV28 and TRBJ2-7; maybe TRBD1 (5 bases). The ends were cut back, 6 bases at V and 3 bases at J, with 15 bases in the middle. The CDR3 consists of 14 residues. Germline values: CDR1 MDHEN, CDR2 SYDVKM. The CDR3 nucleotides are TGTGCCAGCAGCCAGGGCGGAGCCGACTACGAGCAGTACTTC. It codes for CASSQGGADYEQYF.

The chain recombines TRBV19 with TRBJ1-2; TRBD1 is a possible D gene (5 bases). The CDR3 length is 17 residues. Germline-derived CDR1 and CDR2 are LNHDA and SQIVND (reference sequence). The V end was cut by 5 bases, the J end by 5 bases, with 24 bases between. CDR3 bases: TGTGCCAGTAGTCCCAAACCTGCAGGACAACGGAGATATGGCTACACCTTC. It yields the protein CASSPKPAGQRRYGYTF.

A single count supports this clone. The V gene is TRBV2, the J gene TRBJ2-3, with a possible D match to TRBD2 (6 bases). The length of the CDR3 is 13 residues. CDR1 and CDR2 (germline): SNHLY, FYNNEI. Trimming removed 11 bases from V and 4 bases from J, with 16 bases in between. The CDR3 coding sequence is TGTGCCGGAGGGGAGAGTGGGGCAGATACGCAGTATTTT. Translation: CAGGESGADTQYF.

The CDR3: CASSLNPGGVWETQYF. The CDR3 coding sequence is TGTGCCAGCAGCTTAAATCCCGGAGGGGTTTGGGAGACCCAGTACTTC. J is TRBJ2-5 and V is TRBV11-2; tentative D call: TRBD2 (6 bases). V dropped 2 bases and J dropped 5 bases, with 18 bases sitting between them. The CDR3 is 16 residues long. CDR1 is SGHAT and CDR2 is FQNNGV in the germline V gene.

The chain has TRBV11-3 and TRBJ2-1; 8 nucleotides agree with TRBD2. V was pared by 6 bases and J by 8 bases, with 9 bases of the junction left unmatched. CDR3 length: 14 amino acids. Germline V gene data show CDR1 as SGHNT and CDR2 as YENEEA. The CDR3 DNA reads as TGTGCCAGCAGTCAAGAGGCGGGAGGCCATGAGCAGTTCTTC. It specifies CASSQEAGGHEQFF.

The chain combines TRBV27 with TRBJ1-1, with unresolved D. The CDR3 covers 14 residues. Per germline, CDR1 MNHEY and CDR2 SMNVEV (reference sequence). V lost 2 bases to trimming and J lost 2 bases, with 9 bases between them. CDR3 protein: CASSLRDGNTEAFF. The CDR3, as DNA: TGTGCCAGCAGTTTAAGAGACGGAAACACTGAAGCTTTCTTT.

The chain combines TRBV28 with TRBJ1-3; 7 nucleotides align to TRBD1. The CDR3 spans 15 residues. Germline CDR1 MDHEN, CDR2 SYDVKM. V trimming: 5 bases; J trimming: 0 bases; junction bases outside the gene matches: 4. Here the CDR3 DNA reads TGTGCCAGCAGTGGAGGGACAGCCTCTGGAAACACCATATATTTT. Residues: CASSGGTASGNTIYF.

The rearrangement uses TRBV28 and TRBJ2-5; the match to TRBD2 covers 11 bases. The CDR3 has 15 residues. V lost 8 bases, J lost 1 base, and 6 bases stayed unmatched. Germline lookup yields CDR1 MDHEN and CDR2 SYDVKM. The CDR3: CASGTSGRGQETQYF. CDR3 DNA: TGTGCCAGCGGTACTAGCGGGAGAGGCCAAGAGACCCAGTACTTC.

The genes are TRBV28 and TRBJ2-5; 8 bases line up with TRBD2. The V segment lost 0 bases and the J segment 5 bases; nucleotides outside the gene matches: 5. Germline assignment: CDR1 MDHEN and CDR2 SYDVKM. The CDR3 runs 15 residues. The CDR3 nucleotides read TGTGCCAGCAGTTTATGGACGGGAGGGGGGGAGACCCAGTACTTC. Translation gives CASSLWTGGGETQYF.

The chain is built from TRBV19 and TRBJ2-7; 10 bases are a match to TRBD1. CDR1 and CDR2 (germline): LNHDA, SQIVND (reference sequence). The CDR3 loop spans 17 amino acids. The V gene end was trimmed by 5 bases and the J gene end by 2 bases; junction bases not matched to a gene: 12. The DNA of the CDR3 is TGTGCCAGTAGTCCAAGGTCCGGGACAGGGGTTGCCTACGAGCAGTACTTC. It translates to CASSPRSGTGVAYEQYF.

The chain couples TRBV30 to TRBJ2-3, with a tentative D call TRBD2 (6 bases). V dropped 0 bases and J dropped 7 bases, with 11 bases sitting between them. Germline-derived CDR1 and CDR2 are GTSNPN and SVGIG (reference sequence). The CDR3 has 13 amino acids. CDR3: CAWSVGLSNTQYF. For the CDR3, the DNA is TGTGCCTGGAGTGTCGGACTATCCAATACGCAGTATTTT.

J is TRBJ1-5 and V is TRBV7-3; D call uncertain. This CDR3 is built from 14 residues. Germline values: CDR1 SGHTA, CDR2 FQGTGA. V was trimmed by 1 base and J by 0 bases, leaving 4 bases between them. CDR3: CASSLRGSNQPQHF. The CDR3 nucleotides are TGTGCCAGCAGCTTAAGGGGTAGCAATCAGCCCCAGCATTTT.

A word on this clone: One end of the junction is discordant with germline, which a read error may explain. This same CDR3 is encoded by further DNA sequences in the sample. The rearrangement joins TRBV29-1 to TRBJ2-7, with 7 nucleotides matching TRBD2. Germline CDR1 and CDR2: SQVTM and ANQGSEA. The CDR3 is 12 amino acids. CDR3 loop: CSVGEGSYEQYF. The CDR3 DNA reads TGCAGCGTGGGGGAGGGCTCCTACGAACAGTACTTC.

This clone appeared a single time. For the CDR3, the DNA is TGTGCCAGCTCACTGGGACAGGGCGAGACCCAGTACTTC. This encodes CASSLGQGETQYF. V usage is TRBV18 and J usage is TRBJ2-5; 9 bases agree with TRBD1. Losses at the gene ends were 4 bases for V and 5 bases for J; bases not matched to a gene: 2. Germline V gives CDR1 KGHSH, CDR2 LQKENI. This CDR3 has 13 residues.

Turning to this clone: The sample carries other DNA sequences with the same CDR3. The rearrangement joins TRBV20-1 to TRBJ2-5; D unclear. V dropped 6 bases and J dropped 1 base, with 3 bases sitting between them. CDR1 and CDR2 (germline): DFQATT, SNEGSKA (reference sequence). The CDR3 has 10 residues. The DNA for the CDR3 is TGCAGTGCGAGCCAAGAGACCCAGTACTTC. Translation gives CSASQETQYF.

The chain uses TRBV5-4 and TRBJ1-5; the D gene is possibly TRBD1 (5 bases). V lost 3 bases and J lost 1, with 11 bases in between. Germline CDR1 reads SGHNT; CDR2 reads YYREEE (reference sequence). This CDR3 has 15 amino acids. CDR3 residues: CASSSGPESNQPQHF. DNA of the CDR3: TGTGCCAGCAGCTCGGGGCCAGAAAGCAATCAGCCCCAGCATTTT.

The rearrangement joins TRBV5-1 to TRBJ2-2; no firm D call. The germline CDR1 and CDR2 sequences are SGHRS and YFSETQ. V lost 5 bases to trimming and J lost 2 bases, with 10 bases between them. The CDR3 has 14 amino acids. CDR3 sequence (DNA): TGCGCCAGCAGTCAAACTTCTAACACCGGGGAGCTGTTTTTT. Translating it yields CASSQTSNTGELFF.

This sequence joins TRBV28 and TRBJ1-1; D remains ambiguous. The CDR3 is made up of 13 amino acids. The V gene lost 6 bases and the J gene lost 1 base, with 9 bases spanning the gap. Germline CDR1 MDHEN, CDR2 SYDVKM. CDR3 nucleotides: TGTGCCAGCAGCCGACAAAAGAACACTGAAGCTTTCTTT. Translating gives CASSRQKNTEAFF.

The CDR3 spells CASSMGEGAYEQYF. Here the CDR3 DNA reads TGTGCCAGTAGTATGGGCGAGGGGGCCTACGAGCAGTACTTC. J is TRBJ2-7 and V is TRBV19, with D tentatively TRBD1 (6 bases). This CDR3 is built from 14 residues. Trimming cost V 3 bases and J 2 bases, with 11 bases left between them. The V gene's germline CDR1 is LNHDA and CDR2 SQIVND (reference sequence).

The genes are TRBV27 and TRBJ1-2, with 10 bases lining up with TRBD1. Losses at the gene ends were 5 bases for V and 4 bases for J; bases not matched to a gene: 7. Germline CDR1 MNHEY, CDR2 SMNVEV (reference sequence). This CDR3 has 15 amino acids. The CDR3 here is CASSPRQGAAYGYTF. CDR3 DNA: TGTGCCAGCAGTCCAAGACAGGGGGCTGCCTATGGCTACACCTTC.